These T cell receptor beta chains were read from a single sample in a study of blood T cell repertoires in COVID-19. TCRdb keeps only in-frame clones here, not all; method: immunoSEQ multiplex PCR. The sample lists approximately 110,000 clones; around 90% were seen once. Sequenced material: peripheral blood. The receptors were sampled from a man aged 45-65 years with COVID-19, enrolled during active disease. The CDR3 runs from the conserved cysteine through the conserved F or W. Each record gives: V gene, J gene, clone size, D gene, CDR3 protein, CDR3 DNA. A D gene is named only where the DNA matches it firmly. The size field is filled for only some rows; it gives once, few, many or a size class.

v_call: TRBV2; j_call: TRBJ2-2; clone_size: NA; d_call: NA; cdr3_aa: CASSGAGSTGELFF; cdr3_nt: TGTGCCAGCAGTGGGGCTGGGTCCACCGGGGAGCTGTTTTTT
v_call: TRBV7-9; j_call: TRBJ2-5; clone_size: NA; d_call: TRBD2; cdr3_aa: CASSFTKGLAGQETQYF; cdr3_nt: TGTGCCAGCAGCTTCACTAAGGGACTAGCGGGTCAAGAGACCCAGTACTTC
v_call: TRBV28; j_call: TRBJ2-7; clone_size: NA; d_call: TRBD2; cdr3_aa: CASWSGSTLSYEQYF; cdr3_nt: TGTGCCAGCTGGAGCGGGAGTACCCTCTCCTACGAGCAGTACTTC
v_call: TRBV12-3/TRBV12-4; j_call: TRBJ1-6; clone_size: NA; d_call: NA; cdr3_aa: CASSPDSNSPLHF; cdr3_nt: TGTGCCAGCAGTCCCGACAGTAATTCACCCCTCCACTTT
v_call: TRBV25-1; j_call: TRBJ1-2; clone_size: few; d_call: NA; cdr3_aa: CASSEGSRDYGYTF; cdr3_nt: TGTGCCAGCAGTGAAGGATCCCGGGACTATGGCTACACCTTC
v_call: TRBV19; j_call: TRBJ2-7; clone_size: once; d_call: TRBD1; cdr3_aa: CASSPARTGSYEQYF; cdr3_nt: TGTGCCAGTAGTCCAGCCAGGACAGGCTCCTACGAGCAGTACTTC
v_call: TRBV7-8; j_call: TRBJ2-7; clone_size: NA; d_call: NA; cdr3_aa: CASSLSGVEQYF; cdr3_nt: TGTGCCAGCAGCCTTAGCGGTGTCGAGCAGTACTTC
v_call: TRBV2; j_call: TRBJ2-3; clone_size: NA; d_call: TRBD1; cdr3_aa: CASSSGTGIRDTQYF; cdr3_nt: TGTGCCAGCAGTTCCGGGACAGGGATTCGAGATACGCAGTATTTT
v_call: TRBV3-1/TRBV3-2; j_call: TRBJ1-1; clone_size: NA; d_call: NA; cdr3_aa: CASSQEAGANTEAFF; cdr3_nt: TGTGCCAGCAGCCAAGAGGCAGGGGCGAACACTGAAGCTTTCTTT
v_call: TRBV27; j_call: TRBJ1-5; clone_size: NA; d_call: TRBD1; cdr3_aa: CASLGTAKDNQPQHF; cdr3_nt: TGTGCCAGCCTTGGGACAGCGAAGGACAATCAGCCCCAGCATTTT
v_call: TRBV30; j_call: TRBJ2-4; clone_size: NA; d_call: NA; cdr3_aa: CAWSVGGGENIQYF; cdr3_nt: TGTGCCTGGAGTGTAGGGGGTGGTGAAAACATTCAGTACTTC
v_call: TRBV4-1; j_call: TRBJ1-1; clone_size: NA; d_call: NA; cdr3_aa: CASSHPGQNTEAFF; cdr3_nt: TGCGCCAGCAGCCACCCGGGACAAAACACTGAAGCTTTCTTT
v_call: TRBV5-1; j_call: TRBJ2-1; clone_size: NA; d_call: TRBD1; cdr3_aa: CASSLGQGFNEQFF; cdr3_nt: TGCGCCAGCAGCTTGGGACAGGGGTTCAATGAGCAGTTCTTC
v_call: TRBV10-1; j_call: TRBJ2-4; clone_size: NA; d_call: NA; cdr3_aa: CASNGGLDKNIQYF; cdr3_nt: TGCGCCAGCAATGGGGGACTGGACAAAAACATTCAGTACTTC
v_call: TRBV24-1; j_call: TRBJ2-1; clone_size: NA; d_call: NA; cdr3_aa: CATSDGALGGNEQFF; cdr3_nt: TGTGCCACCAGTGATGGCGCCCTGGGGGGCAATGAGCAGTTCTTC
v_call: TRBV28; j_call: TRBJ2-7; clone_size: NA; d_call: NA; cdr3_aa: CASSTYEQYF; cdr3_nt: TGTGCCAGCAGCACCTACGAGCAGTACTTC
v_call: TRBV7-9; j_call: TRBJ2-5; clone_size: NA; d_call: TRBD1; cdr3_aa: CASSLGSTGGVGETQYF; cdr3_nt: TGTGCCAGCAGCTTAGGGTCGACAGGGGGAGTAGGGGAGACCCAGTACTTC
v_call: TRBV29-1; j_call: TRBJ2-2; clone_size: NA; d_call: TRBD1; cdr3_aa: CSVEGTGVHTGELFF; cdr3_nt: TGCAGCGTCGAGGGGACAGGGGTCCACACCGGGGAGCTGTTTTTT
v_call: TRBV29-1; j_call: TRBJ2-3; clone_size: NA; d_call: NA; cdr3_aa: CSVEPPGGSTDTQYF; cdr3_nt: TGCAGCGTTGAACCCCCAGGGGGGAGCACAGATACGCAGTATTTT
v_call: TRBV7-3; j_call: TRBJ2-3; clone_size: NA; d_call: NA; cdr3_aa: CASSLEGSAQYF; cdr3_nt: TGTGCCAGCAGCTTAGAGGGTAGCGCGCAGTATTTT